Described below is a single T cell receptor (beta chain) sequence and its context. The entry originates in a study of PD-L1 blockade in urothelial cancer. The CDR3 contains 16 residues. CDR1 SGHAT and CDR2 FQNNGV come from the germline V gene. V was trimmed by 4 bases and J by 8 bases, leaving 21 bases between them. Some clones are missing from TCRdb's copy, which holds only in-frame ones; the method was immunoSEQ multiplex PCR. The profile shows about 79,000 clones, around 86% of them singletons. Sample time point: pretreatment peripheral blood. This clonotype originated in a man in his sixties with urothelial cancer. V is TRBV11-2 and J is TRBJ2-1; a weak D match, TRBD2 (7 bases). The source material was PBMCs, sampled around atezolizumab (anti-PD-L1) treatment. CDR3 protein: CASSSGGGHSVDEQFF. Here the CDR3 DNA reads TGTGCCAGCAGCTCGGGGGGCGGACATAGTGTAGATGAGCAGTTCTTC. Full variable domain (outside the CDR3, taken from reference TRBV11-2 and TRBJ2-1): EAGVAQSPRYKIIEKRQSVAFWCNPISGHATLYWYQQILGQGPKLLIQFQNNGVVDDSQLPKDRFSAERLKGVDSTLKIQPAKLEDSAVYLCASSSGGGHSVDEQFFGPGTRLTVL.